This record covers a single TCR beta chain. The antigen remains unidentified. This table comes from immunoSEQ multiplex PCR, and its TCRdb copy is limited to in-frame clones, with some not included. The sample holds about 70,000 clones, 80% to 90% seen once. The unexposed donors gave CD4+ T cells in about 2010-2018, prior to COVID-19. These data originate in a study of CD4 T cells in relation to SARS-CoV-2 and coronaviruses. Findings of the study overall: Memory recall responses, not primary responses primed in culture, are what the assay detects. No donor gave both pre-pandemic and post-infection samples. This crossreactivity analysis covered spike protein alone, no other viral proteins.

The sample taken for sequencing was memory CD4+ T cells from PBMCs. The sequence came from a human donor in good health.

The CDR3, as DNA: TGTGCCTGGGCACGGGGAATAAATGAAAAACTGTTTTTT. As protein: CAWARGINEKLFF. V is TRBV30 and J is TRBJ1-4; D is unclear. V lost 5 bases and J 5 bases, leaving 12 bases between the germline ends. CDR1 GTSNPN and CDR2 SVGIG come from the germline V gene (reference sequence). The CDR3 spans 13 residues.